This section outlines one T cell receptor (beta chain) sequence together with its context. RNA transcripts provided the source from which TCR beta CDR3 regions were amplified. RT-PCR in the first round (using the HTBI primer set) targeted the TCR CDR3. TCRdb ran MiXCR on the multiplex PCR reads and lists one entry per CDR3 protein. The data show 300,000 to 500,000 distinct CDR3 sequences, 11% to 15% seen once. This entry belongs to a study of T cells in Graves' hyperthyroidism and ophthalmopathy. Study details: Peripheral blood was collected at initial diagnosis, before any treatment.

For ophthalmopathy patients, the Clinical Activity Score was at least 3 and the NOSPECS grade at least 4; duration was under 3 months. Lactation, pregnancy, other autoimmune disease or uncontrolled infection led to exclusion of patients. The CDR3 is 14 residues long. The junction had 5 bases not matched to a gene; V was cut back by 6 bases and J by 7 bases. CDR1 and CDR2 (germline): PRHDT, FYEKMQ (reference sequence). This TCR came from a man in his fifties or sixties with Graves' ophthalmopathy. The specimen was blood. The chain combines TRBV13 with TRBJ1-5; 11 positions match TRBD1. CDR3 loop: CASRMGQGDQPQHF. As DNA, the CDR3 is TGTGCCAGCAGGATGGGACAGGGGGACCAGCCCCAGCATTTT.